One sample yielded the 12 T cell receptor beta chains listed below, sequenced in a study of T-cell memory formation after mild COVID-19 (TCRdb year 2021). The library was built by means of 5' RACE. The listed sequencing device is Illumina NovaSeq 6000. TCRdb reprocessing: public reads trimmed at Q25 with fastp, clones called with MiXCR, in-frame beta chains kept. Records with the same CDR3 protein are collapsed into one entry carrying the most frequent genes and DNA. The sample table contains some 280,000 distinct CDR3 sequences; only one count was recorded for 15% to 20% of them. Jointly, the top ten make up about 23% of the sample. The sample comprised PBMCs or a T cell subset sorted from them (not recorded which). These receptors were obtained from a man aged 18 to 30 who had mild COVID-19 (a few samples of this study predate the infection). The sample titles of this study are shuffled in the database, so cell type and time point are left out; the donor was told from shared clones.

The chain employs TRBV7-9 and TRBJ2-1; no reliable D call. Looked up from germline, CDR1 is SEHNR and CDR2 is FQNEAQ (reference sequence). CDR3 length equals 15 residues. With 4 bases removed from V and 4 bases from J, the gap between germline ends came to 14 bases. The DNA for the CDR3 is TGTGCCAGCAGCTCTGGGCGGCTAGGTTACAATGAGCAGTTCTTC. This codes for CASSSGRLGYNEQFF.

The chain has TRBV6-5 and TRBJ2-3; D possibly corresponds to TRBD1 (6 bases). This CDR3 has 16 residues. V was clipped by 0 bases and J by 1 base, with 11 bases between them. CDR1 is MNHEY, CDR2 SVGAGI, per germline. The CDR3 DNA reads TGTGCCAGCAGTTACTCGGGGGCGATTGGCACAGATACGCAGTATTTT. Protein: CASSYSGAIGTDTQYF.

This clonotype came up a few times. V is TRBV25-1 and J is TRBJ2-1, with 9 bases matching TRBD1. V shed 8 bases and J 6 bases; nucleotides not matched to a gene: 5. The germline gives CDR1 MGHDK, CDR2 SYGVNS. This CDR3 has 13 amino acids. The CDR3 DNA is TGTGCCAGCCGGGACAGGGACATCAATGAGCAGTTCTTC. It specifies CASRDRDINEQFF. The full variable domain, its missing parts supplied by reference TRBV25-1 and TRBJ2-1, is EADIYQTPRYLVIGTGKKITLECSQTMGHDKMYWYQQDPGMELHLIHYSYGVNSTEKGDLSSESTVSRIRTEHFPLTLESARPSHTSQYLCASRDRDINEQFFGPGTRLTVL.

The chain recombines TRBV24-1 with TRBJ2-3; D is undetermined. The CDR3 sequence is 12 residues long. Germline values: CDR1 KGHDR, CDR2 SFDVKD. The V and J ends lost 9 bases and 7 bases respectively, with 13 bases between them. DNA of the CDR3: TGTGCCACCCAAGGCGACGCGTATACGCAGTATTTT. Translation gives CATQGDAYTQYF.

The J gene is TRBJ2-1, the V gene TRBV9, with 10 nucleotides matching TRBD1. There are 17 residues in the CDR3. The junction had 14 bases not matched to a gene; V was cut back by 4 bases and J by 7 bases. Germline values: CDR1 SGDLS, CDR2 YYNGEE. The CDR3 reads CASSPRSPGTGVNEQFF. In DNA form, the CDR3 reads TGTGCCAGCAGCCCTCGAAGCCCCGGGACAGGGGTGAATGAGCAGTTCTTC.

CDR3 DNA: TGTGCCACCAGCACCGCGGGCGGACGCGAGCAGTACGTC. Translated, it gives CATSTAGGREQYV. V is TRBV15 and J is TRBJ2-7; D may be TRBD2 (5 bases). This CDR3 contains 13 residues. The ends were cut back, 4 bases at V and 6 bases at J, with 13 bases in the middle. CDR1 and CDR2 from the germline V gene are LNHNV and YYDKDF (reference sequence).

This clonotype has more than one count but fewer than ten. The V call is TRBV6-5, the J call TRBJ1-1; maybe TRBD1 (5 bases). V lost 2 bases to trimming and J lost 4 bases, with 14 bases between them. Germline V gives CDR1 MNHEY, CDR2 SVGAGI. The CDR3 spans 15 residues. The CDR3 DNA is TGTGCCAGCAGTTACAACAGGCAGACTGGCACTGAAGCTTTCTTT. This encodes CASSYNRQTGTEAFF.

This chain joins TRBV4-1 and TRBJ2-7; D tentatively reads TRBD1 or TRBD2 (5 bases each). V lost 6 bases to trimming and J lost 2 bases, with 17 bases between them. The CDR3 extends over 15 amino acids. Germline V gene lookup returns CDR1 MGHRA and CDR2 YSYEKL. The CDR3 reads CASSGSRFRAYEQYF. CDR3 nucleotides: TGCGCCAGCAGTGGGAGCCGTTTCAGGGCCTACGAGCAGTACTTC.

This clonotype was counted between two and nine times. V and J are TRBV3-1 and TRBJ1-2; TRBD1 might be the D (6 bases). V shed 2 bases and J shed 4 bases, with 14 bases lying between them. CDR3 length equals 15 residues. The germline V gene has CDR1 LGHDT and CDR2 YNNKEL (reference sequence). The DNA for the CDR3 is TGTGCCAGCAGCCAATACAAGGGGGGGACCTATGGCTACACCTTC. Its translation is CASSQYKGGTYGYTF.

This clonotype came up a few times. V gene TRBV6-1 combines with J gene TRBJ2-6; D is possibly TRBD2 (6 bases). The V gene lost 5 bases and the J gene lost 0 bases, with 14 bases spanning the gap. The CDR3 is 17 residues long. Germline CDR1 MNHNS, CDR2 SASEGT. The CDR3, as DNA: TGTGCCAGCAGTACGGGGGACGGAGTCTCTGGGGCCAACGTCCTGACTTTC. This encodes CASSTGDGVSGANVLTF.

The V and J genes are TRBV12-3 or TRBV12-4 and TRBJ1-6, with a weak D call TRBD1 (5 bases). Trimming removed 7 bases from V and 9 bases from J, with 7 bases in between. The CDR3 totals 11 residues. Here the CDR3 reads CASTQGSPLHF. CDR3 coding DNA: TGTGCCAGCACCCAGGGTTCACCCCTCCACTTT.

This chain uses TRBV4-2 with TRBJ1-1, with 7 positions matching TRBD1. Germline CDR1 LGHNA, CDR2 YNFKEQ. V dropped 2 bases and J dropped 3; count of bases not matched to a gene: 12. The CDR3 covers 17 residues. The CDR3 is CASSQTGNKQGHTEAFF. CDR3 nucleotide sequence: TGTGCCAGCAGCCAAACGGGGAATAAACAGGGGCACACTGAAGCTTTCTTT.